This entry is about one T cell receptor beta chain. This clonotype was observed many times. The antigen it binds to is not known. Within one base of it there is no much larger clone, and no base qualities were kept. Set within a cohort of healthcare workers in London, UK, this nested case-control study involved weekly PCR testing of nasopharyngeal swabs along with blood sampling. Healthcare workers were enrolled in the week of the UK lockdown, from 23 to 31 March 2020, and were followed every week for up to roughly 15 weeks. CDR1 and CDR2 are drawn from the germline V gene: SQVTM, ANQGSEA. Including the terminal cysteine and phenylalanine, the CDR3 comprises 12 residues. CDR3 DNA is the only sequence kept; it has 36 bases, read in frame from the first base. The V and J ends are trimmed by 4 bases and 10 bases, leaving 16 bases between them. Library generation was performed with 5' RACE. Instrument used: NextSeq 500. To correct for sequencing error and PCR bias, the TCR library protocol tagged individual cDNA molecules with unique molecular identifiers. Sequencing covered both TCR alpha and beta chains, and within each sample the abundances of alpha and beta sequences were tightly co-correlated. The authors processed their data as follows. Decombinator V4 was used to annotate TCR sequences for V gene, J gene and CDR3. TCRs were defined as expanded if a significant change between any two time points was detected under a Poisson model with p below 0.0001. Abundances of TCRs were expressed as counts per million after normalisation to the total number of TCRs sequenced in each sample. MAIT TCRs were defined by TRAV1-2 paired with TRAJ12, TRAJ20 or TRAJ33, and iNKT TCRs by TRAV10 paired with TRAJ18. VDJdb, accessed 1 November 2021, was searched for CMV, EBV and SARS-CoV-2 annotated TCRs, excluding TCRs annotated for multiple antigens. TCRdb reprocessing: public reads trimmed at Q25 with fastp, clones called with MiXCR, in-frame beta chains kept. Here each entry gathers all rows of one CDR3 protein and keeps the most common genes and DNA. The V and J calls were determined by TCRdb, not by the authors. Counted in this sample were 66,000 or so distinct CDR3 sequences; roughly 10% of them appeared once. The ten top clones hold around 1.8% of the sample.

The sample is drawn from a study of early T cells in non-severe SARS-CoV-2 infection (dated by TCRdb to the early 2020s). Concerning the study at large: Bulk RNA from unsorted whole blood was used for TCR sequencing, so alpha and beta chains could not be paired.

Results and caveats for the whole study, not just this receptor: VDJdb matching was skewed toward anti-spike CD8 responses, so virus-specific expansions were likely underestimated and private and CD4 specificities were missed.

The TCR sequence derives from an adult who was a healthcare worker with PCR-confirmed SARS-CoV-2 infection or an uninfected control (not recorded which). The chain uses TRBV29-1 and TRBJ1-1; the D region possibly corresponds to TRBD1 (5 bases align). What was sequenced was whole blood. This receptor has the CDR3 CSVGGKTASAFF. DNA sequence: TGCAGCGTTGGGGGCAAAACGGCTTCAGCTTTCTTT.